This TCR beta chain was obtained from a study of cytomegalovirus exposure and HLA in healthy donors. Study outcomes and limitations: In a later analysis, 17,000 or so TCR beta sequences were associated with HLA alleles at 0.05 false discovery rate. Associated with cytomegalovirus, according to the listing, were around 170 TCR beta chains.

Amplification used 60 Vbeta primers and 13 Jbeta primers. The authors' processing: About 10 million shared chains were among the 80 million or so unique TCR beta chains that a later analysis counted. Measured with immunoSEQ multiplex PCR; TCRdb has only the in-frame clones, and not every one. The DNA was the basis for D and trimming; V, J and clone size are from that table. The sample includes approximately 200,000 clones, around four fifths of them seen just once. This clone was seen only a few times. Antigen specificity is unknown. The receptor's source is a woman between 45 and 60 years old in good health and CMV-seropositive. The sequencing input was PBMCs.

The CDR3 sequence is CASSVGDNTYEQYF. The CDR3 DNA sequence: TGTGCCAGCAGCGTAGGGGACAATACCTACGAGCAGTACTTC. This sequence joins TRBV9 and TRBJ2-7; TRBD1 might be the D (6 bases). Trimming shortened V by 0 bases and J by 2 bases, and 9 bases separated the two germline ends. The CDR3 is 14 residues long. The germline V gene encodes CDR1 SGDLS and CDR2 YYNGEE. The full variable domain, completed using reference TRBV9 and TRBJ2-7, is DSGVTQTPKHLITATGQRVTLRCSPRSGDLSVYWYQQSLDQGLQFLIQYYNGEERAKGNILERFSAQQFPDLHSELNLSSLELGDSALYFCASSVGDNTYEQYFGPGTRLTVT.